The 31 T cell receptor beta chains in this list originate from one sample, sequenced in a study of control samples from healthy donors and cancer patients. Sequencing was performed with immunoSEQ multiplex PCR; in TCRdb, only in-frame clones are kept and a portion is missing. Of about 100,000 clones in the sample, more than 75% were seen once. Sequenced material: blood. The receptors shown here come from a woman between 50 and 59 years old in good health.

The CDR3 DNA sequence: TGTGCCAGCAGTTTTCAGGGAATCTACGAGCAGTACTTC. The encoded protein is CASSFQGIYEQYF. This chain uses TRBV12-3 or TRBV12-4 with TRBJ2-7, with D possibly being TRBD1 (5 bases). The CDR3 is made up of 13 amino acids. V dropped 3 bases and J dropped 3 bases, with 9 bases sitting between them.

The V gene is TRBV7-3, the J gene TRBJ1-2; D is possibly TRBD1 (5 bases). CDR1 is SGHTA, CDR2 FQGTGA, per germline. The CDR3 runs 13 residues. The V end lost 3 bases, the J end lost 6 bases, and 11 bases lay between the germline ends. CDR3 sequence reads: CASSFREGNGYTF. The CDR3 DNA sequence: TGTGCCAGCAGCTTCAGGGAAGGGAATGGCTACACCTTC.

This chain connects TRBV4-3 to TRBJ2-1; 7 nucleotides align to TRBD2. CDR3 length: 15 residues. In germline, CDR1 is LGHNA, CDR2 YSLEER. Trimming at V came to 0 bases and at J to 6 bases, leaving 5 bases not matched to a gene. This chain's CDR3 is CASSQDRASGNEQFF. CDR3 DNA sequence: TGCGCCAGCAGCCAAGATCGGGCTAGCGGCAATGAGCAGTTCTTC.

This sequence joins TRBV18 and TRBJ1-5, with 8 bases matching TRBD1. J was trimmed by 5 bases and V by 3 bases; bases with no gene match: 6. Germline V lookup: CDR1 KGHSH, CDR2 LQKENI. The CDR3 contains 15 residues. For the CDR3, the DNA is TGTGCCAGCTCACCGTCGGGACAGGTTTATCAGCCCCAGCATTTT. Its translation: CASSPSGQVYQPQHF.

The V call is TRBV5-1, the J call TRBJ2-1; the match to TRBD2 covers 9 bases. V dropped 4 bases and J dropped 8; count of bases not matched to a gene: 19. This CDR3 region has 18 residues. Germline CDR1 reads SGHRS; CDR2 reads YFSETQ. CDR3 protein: CASSLLVTGLRGGHEQFF. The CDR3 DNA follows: TGCGCCAGCAGCCTATTGGTGACCGGCCTGCGGGGGGGCCATGAGCAGTTCTTC.

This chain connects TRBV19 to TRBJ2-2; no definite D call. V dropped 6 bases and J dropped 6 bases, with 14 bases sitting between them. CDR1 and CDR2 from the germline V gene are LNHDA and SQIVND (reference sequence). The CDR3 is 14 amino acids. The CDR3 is CASSPQPLSGELFF. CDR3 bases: TGTGCCAGTAGCCCCCAGCCCCTGTCCGGGGAGCTGTTTTTT.

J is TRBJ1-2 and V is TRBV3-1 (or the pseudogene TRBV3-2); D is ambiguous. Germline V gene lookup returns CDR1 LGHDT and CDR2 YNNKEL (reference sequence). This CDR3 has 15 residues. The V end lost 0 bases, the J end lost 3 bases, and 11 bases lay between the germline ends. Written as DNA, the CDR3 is TGTGCCAGCAGCCAAGAAAGGGAGGGTGACTATGGCTACACCTTC. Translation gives CASSQEREGDYGYTF.

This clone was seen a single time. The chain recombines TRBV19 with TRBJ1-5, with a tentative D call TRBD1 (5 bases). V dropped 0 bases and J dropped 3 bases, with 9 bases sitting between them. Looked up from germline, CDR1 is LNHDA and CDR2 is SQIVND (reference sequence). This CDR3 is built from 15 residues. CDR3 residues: CASSIDFRANQPQHF. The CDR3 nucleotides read TGTGCCAGTAGTATAGATTTCAGGGCCAATCAGCCCCAGCATTTT.

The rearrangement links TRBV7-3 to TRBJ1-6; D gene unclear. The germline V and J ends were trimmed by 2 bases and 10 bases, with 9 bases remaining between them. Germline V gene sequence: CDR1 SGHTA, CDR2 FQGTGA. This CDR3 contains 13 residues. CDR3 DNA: TGTGCCAGCAGCTTAGAGCGGGAATCACCCCTCCACTTT. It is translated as CASSLERESPLHF.

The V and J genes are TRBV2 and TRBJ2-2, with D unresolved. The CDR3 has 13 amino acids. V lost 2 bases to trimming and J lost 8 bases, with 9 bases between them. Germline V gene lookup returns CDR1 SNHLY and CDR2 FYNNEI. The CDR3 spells CASSEMGMGELFF. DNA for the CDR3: TGTGCCAGCAGTGAAATGGGGATGGGGGAGCTGTTTTTT.

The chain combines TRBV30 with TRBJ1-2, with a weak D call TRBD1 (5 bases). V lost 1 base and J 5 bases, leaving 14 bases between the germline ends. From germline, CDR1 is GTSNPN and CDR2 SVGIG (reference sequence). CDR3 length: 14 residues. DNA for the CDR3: TGTGCCTGGAGTGGTGGGACCAACACATATGGCTACACCTTC. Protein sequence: CAWSGGTNTYGYTF.

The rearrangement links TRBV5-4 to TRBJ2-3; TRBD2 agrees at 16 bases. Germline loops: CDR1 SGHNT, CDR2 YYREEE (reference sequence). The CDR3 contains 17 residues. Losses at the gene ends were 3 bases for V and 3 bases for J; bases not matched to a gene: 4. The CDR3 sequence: CASSSGLAGGKTDTQYF. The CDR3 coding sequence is TGTGCCAGCAGCTCGGGACTAGCGGGAGGGAAAACAGATACGCAGTATTTT. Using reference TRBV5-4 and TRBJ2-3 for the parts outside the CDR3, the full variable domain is ETGVTQSPTHLIKTRGQQVTLRCSSQSGHNTVSWYQQALGQGPQFIFQYYREEENGRGNFPPRFSGLQFPNYSSELNVNALELDDSALYLCASSSGLAGGKTDTQYFGPGTRLTVL.

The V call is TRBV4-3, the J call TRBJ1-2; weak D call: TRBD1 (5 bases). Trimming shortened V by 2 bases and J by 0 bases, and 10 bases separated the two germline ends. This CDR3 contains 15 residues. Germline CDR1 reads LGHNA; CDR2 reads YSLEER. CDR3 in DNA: TGCGCCAGCAGCCAACACAGGTCTTCTAACTATGGCTACACCTTC. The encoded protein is CASSQHRSSNYGYTF.

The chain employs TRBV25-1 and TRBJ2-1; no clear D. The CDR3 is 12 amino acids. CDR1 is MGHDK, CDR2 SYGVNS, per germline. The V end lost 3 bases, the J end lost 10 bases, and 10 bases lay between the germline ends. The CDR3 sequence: CASSDYPPEQFF. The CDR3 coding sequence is TGTGCCAGCAGTGACTACCCTCCCGAGCAGTTCTTC.

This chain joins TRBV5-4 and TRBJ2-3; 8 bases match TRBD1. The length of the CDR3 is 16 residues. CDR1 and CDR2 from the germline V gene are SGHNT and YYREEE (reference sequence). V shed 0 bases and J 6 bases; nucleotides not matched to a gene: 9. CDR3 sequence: CASSLGTTGVSDTQYF. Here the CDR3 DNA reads TGTGCCAGCAGCTTGGGAACGACAGGGGTGTCGGATACGCAGTATTTT.

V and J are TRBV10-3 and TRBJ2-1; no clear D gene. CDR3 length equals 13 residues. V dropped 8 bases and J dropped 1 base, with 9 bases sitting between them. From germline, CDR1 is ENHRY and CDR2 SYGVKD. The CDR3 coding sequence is TGTGCCATCTCTCTAGAGTCCTACAATGAGCAGTTCTTC. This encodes CAISLESYNEQFF.

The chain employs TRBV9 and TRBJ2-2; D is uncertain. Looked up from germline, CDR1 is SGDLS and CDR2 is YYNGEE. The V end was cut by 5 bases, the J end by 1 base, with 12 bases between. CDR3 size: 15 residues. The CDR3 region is CASRNGRLNTGELFF. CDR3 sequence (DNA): TGTGCCAGCAGAAATGGACGGTTGAACACCGGGGAGCTGTTTTTT.

The DNA of the CDR3 is TGTGCCAGCAGACCGGGGCAGGACTCACCCCTCCACTTT. Protein: CASRPGQDSPLHF. This chain connects TRBV7-3 to TRBJ1-6; D possibly corresponds to TRBD1 (5 bases). Between the trimmed V and J ends, which lost 6 bases and 10 bases, there was a span of 13 bases. This CDR3 is built from 13 residues. Germline CDR1 and CDR2: SGHTA and FQGTGA.

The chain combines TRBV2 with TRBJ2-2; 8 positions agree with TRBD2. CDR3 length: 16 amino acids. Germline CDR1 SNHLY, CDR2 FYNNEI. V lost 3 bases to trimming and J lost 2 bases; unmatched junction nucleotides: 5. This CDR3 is CASSDFAGGNTGELFF. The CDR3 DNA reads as TGTGCCAGCAGTGATTTCGCGGGAGGTAACACCGGGGAGCTGTTTTTT.

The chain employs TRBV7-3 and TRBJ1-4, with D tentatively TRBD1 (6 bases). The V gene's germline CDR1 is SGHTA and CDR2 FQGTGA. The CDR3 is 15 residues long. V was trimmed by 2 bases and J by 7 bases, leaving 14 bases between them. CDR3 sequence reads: CASSLAAGAGEKLFF. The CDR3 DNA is TGTGCCAGCAGCTTAGCCGCAGGGGCTGGTGAAAAACTGTTTTTT.

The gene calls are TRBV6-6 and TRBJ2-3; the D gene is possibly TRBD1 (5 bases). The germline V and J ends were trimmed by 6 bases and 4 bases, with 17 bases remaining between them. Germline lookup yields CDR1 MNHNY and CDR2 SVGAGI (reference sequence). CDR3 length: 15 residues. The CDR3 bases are TGTGCCAGCAGCAACTCTATTCTGGGGCCAGATACGCAGTATTTT. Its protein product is CASSNSILGPDTQYF.

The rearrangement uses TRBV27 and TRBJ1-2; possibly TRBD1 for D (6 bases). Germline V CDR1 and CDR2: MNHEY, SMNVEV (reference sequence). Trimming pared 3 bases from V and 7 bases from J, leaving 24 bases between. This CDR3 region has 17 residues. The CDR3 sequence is CASSFRSFVGGQGGYTF. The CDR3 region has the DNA TGTGCCAGCAGTTTTAGGTCCTTCGTGGGGGGCCAAGGTGGCTACACCTTC.

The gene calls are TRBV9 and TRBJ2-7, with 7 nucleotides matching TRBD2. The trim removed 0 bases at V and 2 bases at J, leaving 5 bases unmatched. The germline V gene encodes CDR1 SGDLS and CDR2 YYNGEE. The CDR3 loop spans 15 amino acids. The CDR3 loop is CASSVGGGSPYEQYF. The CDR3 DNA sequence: TGTGCCAGCAGCGTAGGGGGGGGATCTCCCTACGAGCAGTACTTC. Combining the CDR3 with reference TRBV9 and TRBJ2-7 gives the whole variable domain DSGVTQTPKHLITATGQRVTLRCSPRSGDLSVYWYQQSLDQGLQFLIQYYNGEERAKGNILERFSAQQFPDLHSELNLSSLELGDSALYFCASSVGGGSPYEQYFGPGTRLTVT.

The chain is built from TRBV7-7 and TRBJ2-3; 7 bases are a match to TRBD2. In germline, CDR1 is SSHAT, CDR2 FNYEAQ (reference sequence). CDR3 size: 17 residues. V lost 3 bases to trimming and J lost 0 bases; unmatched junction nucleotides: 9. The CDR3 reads CASSLAPASGSTDTQYF. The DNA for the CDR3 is TGTGCCAGCAGCTTGGCCCCTGCTAGCGGCAGCACAGATACGCAGTATTTT.

CDR3 sequence reads: CASGDPSNSPLHF. CDR3 DNA sequence: TGTGCCAGTGGGGACCCCTCCAATTCACCCCTCCACTTT. This chain joins TRBV9 and TRBJ1-6; possible D gene TRBD1, 5 bases. V was clipped by 8 bases and J by 7 bases, with 13 bases between them. Germline V gene sequence: CDR1 SGDLS, CDR2 YYNGEE. The CDR3 length is 13 residues.

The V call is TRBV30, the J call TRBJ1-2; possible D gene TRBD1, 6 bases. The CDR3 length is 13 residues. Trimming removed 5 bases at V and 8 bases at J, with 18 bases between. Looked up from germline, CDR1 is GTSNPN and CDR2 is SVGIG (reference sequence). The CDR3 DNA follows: TGTGCCTGGGGCAGGGGAAGGACGAGAGGCTACACCTTC. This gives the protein CAWGRGRTRGYTF.

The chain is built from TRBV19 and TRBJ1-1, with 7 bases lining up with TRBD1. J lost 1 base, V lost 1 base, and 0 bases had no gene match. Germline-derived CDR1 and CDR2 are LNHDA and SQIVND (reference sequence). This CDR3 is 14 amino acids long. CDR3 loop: CASSIGQGNTEAFF. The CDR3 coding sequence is TGTGCCAGTAGTATAGGACAGGGGAACACTGAAGCTTTCTTT.

The CDR3 reads CASSPTGNRETQYF. The CDR3 bases are TGTGCCAGCAGCCCCACAGGGAATCGAGAGACCCAGTACTTC. The chain has TRBV7-3 and TRBJ2-5, with D maybe TRBD1 (6 bases). The CDR3 loop spans 14 amino acids. Trimming removed 5 bases at V and 4 bases at J, with 14 bases between. Looked up from germline, CDR1 is SGHTA and CDR2 is FQGTGA.

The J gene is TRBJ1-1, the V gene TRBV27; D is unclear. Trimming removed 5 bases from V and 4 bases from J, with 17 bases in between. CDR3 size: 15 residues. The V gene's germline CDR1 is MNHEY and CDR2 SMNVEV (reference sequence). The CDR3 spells CASSPRGVVSTEAFF. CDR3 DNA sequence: TGTGCCAGCAGTCCCCGTGGGGTTGTGAGCACTGAAGCTTTCTTT.

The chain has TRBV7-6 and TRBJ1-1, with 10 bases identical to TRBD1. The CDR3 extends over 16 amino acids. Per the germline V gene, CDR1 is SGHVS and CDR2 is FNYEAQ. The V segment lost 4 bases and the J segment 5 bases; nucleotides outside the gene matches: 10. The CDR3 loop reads CASSSDRTGGWTEAFF. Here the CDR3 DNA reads TGTGCCAGCAGCTCAGACCGGACAGGGGGATGGACTGAAGCTTTCTTT.

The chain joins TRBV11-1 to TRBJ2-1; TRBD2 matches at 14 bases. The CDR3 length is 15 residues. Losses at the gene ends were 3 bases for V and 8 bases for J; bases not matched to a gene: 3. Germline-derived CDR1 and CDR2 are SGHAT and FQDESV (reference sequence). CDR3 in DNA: TGTGCCAGCAGCTTCGGGACTAGCGGGGGCTATGAGCAGTTCTTC. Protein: CASSFGTSGGYEQFF.